A selection of T cell receptor beta chains follows, all from one sample in a study of molecular identifiers for immune sequencing clone quantification. TCRdb itself ran the PCR reads through MiXCR, one entry per CDR3 protein. The table has roughly 24,000 distinct CDR3 sequences, approximately 17% seen once. The sample was naive CD8+ T cells from blood, with Jurkat cell RNA spiked in. These receptors were collected from a human donor in good health. Some libraries in this study had Jurkat cell RNA spiked in. Each CDR3 is given with its conserved first and last residue. A D gene is named only where the DNA matches it firmly. Expanded clones are given a class, and other clones once, few, many or no size at all.

abundance | d_gene | j_gene | v_gene | CDR3nt | CDR3aa
many | NA | TRBJ2-7 | TRBV6-2/TRBV6-3 | TGTGCCAGCAGTTACTCCGGCAGCTCCTACGAGCAGTACTTC | CASSYSGSSYEQYF
NA | NA | TRBJ1-1 | TRBV5-5 | TGTGCCAGCAGCTTCGCAGAGACGAACACTGGAGCTTTCTTT | CASSFAETNTGAFF
many | NA | TRBJ2-7 | TRBV30 | TGTGCCTGGTGGGGGGCCGGGGAGCAGTACTTC | CAWWGAGEQYF
many | NA | TRBJ2-3 | TRBV27 | TGTGCCAGCGGGAACTTGTTTGGGGGGAATACGCAGTATTTT | CASGNLFGGNTQYF
many | NA | TRBJ2-3 | TRBV30 | TGTGCCTGGAGTCGTGTTACTAGCACAGATACGCAGTATTTT | CAWSRVTSTDTQYF
many | NA | TRBJ2-7 | TRBV28 | TGTGCCAGCAGTTTACAGGGCTCCTACGAGCAGTACTTC | CASSLQGSYEQYF
many | NA | TRBJ1-1 | TRBV7-9 | TGTGCCAGCAGCCGAGGGACGTCTGAAGCTTTCTTT | CASSRGTSEAFF
NA | NA | TRBJ2-5 | TRBV23-1 | TGCGCCAGCAGTCAGCCCTTCAGGGTCCCATCCCAAGAGACCCAGTACTTC | CASSQPFRVPSQETQYF
many | NA | TRBJ2-1 | TRBV7-8 | TGTGCCAGCAGCGACCCGAGCGGAAACAATGAGCAGTTCTTC | CASSDPSGNNEQFF
many | TRBD2 | TRBJ2-3 | TRBV6-5 | TGTGCCAGCAGTCCCCCCAGTATCGCGTTCGGCGGGAGCCCAGATACGCAGTATTTT | CASSPPSIAFGGSPDTQYF
NA | NA | TRBJ2-3 | TRBV7-2 | TGTGCCAGCAGCTTAGTCGGCAGGGGGGGCACAGATACGCAGTATTTT | CASSLVGRGGTDTQYF
many | NA | TRBJ2-7 | TRBV28 | TGTGCCAGCAGTTTACTCTACGAGCAGTACTTC | CASSLLYEQYF
many | TRBD1 | TRBJ1-1 | TRBV6-5 | TGTGCCAGCAGTCGAAAATCGACAGGGCTCACTGAAGCTTTCTTT | CASSRKSTGLTEAFF
many | TRBD2 | TRBJ2-1 | TRBV4-1 | TGCGCCAGCAGCCCCGGGACTAGCGGGGGGCGGGGCAATGAGCAGTTCTTC | CASSPGTSGGRGNEQFF
many | TRBD1 | TRBJ2-1 | TRBV24-1 | TGTGCCACCAGTTCGGGACAGACCTACAATGAGCAGTTCTTC | CATSSGQTYNEQFF
many | NA | TRBJ1-1 | TRBV13 | TGTGCCAGCAGCTGGGCCGGGACGGATAACACTGAAGCTTTCTTT | CASSWAGTDNTEAFF
NA | NA | TRBJ2-7 | TRBV27 | TGTGCCAGCAGTTTTAAGAGCTCCTACGAGCAGTACTTC | CASSFKSSYEQYF
NA | NA | TRBJ2-7 | TRBV6-6 | TGTGCCAGCATCCCGAAGGAGGGAACCTACGAGCAGTACTTC | CASIPKEGTYEQYF
many | TRBD2 | TRBJ2-7 | TRBV6-5 | TGTGCCAGCAGTTACTTAGCGGGAGGATTCTACGAGCAGTACTTC | CASSYLAGGFYEQYF
many | NA | TRBJ2-3 | TRBV5-1 | TGCGCCAGCAGCTTGGGTGGACTAGGGGGAGATACGCAGTATTTT | CASSLGGLGGDTQYF
few | TRBD2 | TRBJ2-5 | TRBV4-3 | TGCGCCAGCAGCCAGACTAGCGGGGGGGGAGAGACCCAGTACTTC | CASSQTSGGGETQYF
many | NA | TRBJ2-3 | TRBV7-9 | TGTGCCAGCAGCCCCCCCCAGGAGCGGACGCAGTATTTT | CASSPPQERTQYF
many | NA | TRBJ1-1 | TRBV9 | TGTGCCAGCAGCCCCCAGGTAGGGATTGTGAACACTGAAGCTTTCTTT | CASSPQVGIVNTEAFF
many | NA | TRBJ2-5 | TRBV20-1 | TGCAGTGCTAGAGCGCCCCCCCAAGAGACCCAGTACTTC | CSARAPPQETQYF
NA | NA | TRBJ1-4 | TRBV20-1 | TGCGGTGCTAGAGATCCCCTGGGGGGGTATGAAAAACTGCTTTTT | CGARDPLGGYEKLLF
few | NA | TRBJ2-7 | TRBV30 | TGTGCCTGGAGATACCGGGACGGCTACGAGCAGTACTTC | CAWRYRDGYEQYF
many | NA | TRBJ2-7 | TRBV4-1 | TGCGCCAGCAGCCAAAACGGGGCCTACGAGCAGTACTTC | CASSQNGAYEQYF
many | NA | TRBJ2-2 | TRBV9 | TGTGCCAGCAGCCAAGGAGGCGGAAGCACCGGGGAGCTGTTTTTT | CASSQGGGSTGELFF
many | NA | TRBJ1-5 | TRBV5-5 | TGTGCCAGCAGCTTGGGCGTGCCAGGGTACAATCAGCCCCAGCATTTT | CASSLGVPGYNQPQHF
many | NA | TRBJ2-3 | TRBV28 | TGTGCCAGCAGTTCTCCAGATACGCAGTATTTT | CASSSPDTQYF